This T cell receptor (beta chain) came from a study of vaccination effects on CD4 cells after COVID-19. The CDR3 consists of 13 residues. With V trimmed by 8 bases and J by 8 bases, 8 bases remained unmatched. CDR1 is MNHEY, CDR2 SVGAGI, per germline. Points from the study as a whole: Of the vaccine-induced clones from healthy vaccinees, merely 1 of 255 recognized common cold coronaviruses as well.

After expansion with viral peptide pools in the ViraFEST assay, antigen-specific CD4+ T cells were sequenced. Following a 10-day culture, CD4+ T cells were purified. Participants got two doses of BNT162b2 or mRNA-1273 vaccine. A word on this clone: Its antigen remains unknown.

Assay: immunoSEQ multiplex PCR; the TCRdb copy retains only in-frame clones and omits some. The data hold 30,000 to 35,000 clones, with roughly 82% observed a single time. Here the sequenced sample was CD4+ T cells from PBMCs cultured with HCoV-NL63 spike peptides, taken after COVID-19 vaccination. This chain joins TRBV6-5 and TRBJ1-4; 7 bases agree with TRBD1. This receptor was identified in a human donor who received a COVID-19 vaccine. Some clones in this sample may be carry-over from other donors' samples. CDR3 coding DNA: TGTGCCAGCCGAAGGACAGGCTGGGAAAAACTGTTTTTT. It yields the protein CASRRTGWEKLFF.